This TCR beta chain came from a study of resident and recirculating memory T cells in vitiligo. The trim removed 6 bases at V and 5 bases at J, leaving 8 bases unmatched. This CDR3 comprises 15 residues. Germline V gene lookup returns CDR1 MNHEY and CDR2 SMNVEV (reference sequence). Assay used: immunoSEQ multiplex PCR; TCRdb lists only in-frame clones, some missing. The sample holds tens of thousands of clones, 92% seen once. The source is a male donor with vitiligo. This chain joins TRBV27 and TRBJ2-2; 8 bases map to TRBD1. Source material: blood. CDR3 loop: CASRQGEEETGELFF. CDR3 nucleotide sequence: TGTGCCAGCAGACAGGGGGAGGAGGAAACCGGGGAGCTGTTTTTT.